This TCR beta chain comes out of a study of T cell repertoires in aging, cancer and after chemotherapy (dated by TCRdb to about 2019). Concerning the study at large: Six donor age groups were covered, ranging from 30 or younger up to 70 or older, and each group contained at least three individuals. In the solid tumor group, the paired samples taken before and after chemotherapy came from patients with brain tumors (glioblastoma) who were receiving therapy based on temozolomide. In total, the full dataset held 8.5 million to 9.5 million TCR reads. To look at immunoaging and at how T cells reconstitute after chemotherapy, the study profiled TCR beta repertoires in peripheral blood from both healthy donors and cancer patients. Alongside 95 to 100 healthy donors serving as a reference group, the cohort included some 210 cancer patients, of whom approximately 94 had hematological cancers and about 130 had solid cancers. Broad study findings and their caveats: Median generation probability increased over the chemotherapy interval in both cancer cohorts, suggesting repertoire reconstitution through rebound thymic output. In healthy donors, the decline in TCR diversity with age was mainly explained by loss of richness, whereas in cancer patients loss of evenness was also found to contribute. According to the authors, the repertoire data do not permit conclusions about immunological memory after chemotherapy. Compared with age-matched healthy donors, untreated patients with hematological or solid cancers had significantly lower TCR diversity and higher clonality in blood.

Using a mixed TRB-A/B primer pool, multiplex touch-down PCR amplified rearranged TRB sequences covering the V, D and J segments. Two consecutive PCR reactions with Phusion HS II polymerase added Illumina adapters and sample indices to the amplicons. After gel purification with the NucleoSpin Gel and PCR Clean-up kit, the amplicons were checked using Qubit and an Agilent 2100 Bioanalyzer. The libraries were sequenced on an Illumina MiSeq with 600-cycle, single-indexed, paired-end runs. Under the source paper's analysis protocol: MiXCR versions 2.12 and 3.0.5 were used to process the TRB sequences. A clone was defined as each unique CDR3 nucleotide sequence, and only productive sequences supported by at least two reads were kept. Shannon diversity, evenness, clonality (one minus evenness), and alpha-parameterized diversity profiles from alpha 0 to 5 were included as repertoire metrics. Generation probabilities of clones in paired pre- and post-chemotherapy samples were computed with the IGoR algorithm. Starting from the raw public reads, TCRdb applied fastp trimming at Q25, assembled clones with MiXCR and retained in-frame beta chains. Records with the same CDR3 protein are collapsed into one entry carrying the most frequent genes and DNA. Clone size and V and J calls follow TCRdb, not the original study. Across this sample there are about 21,000 distinct CDR3 sequences, with roughly 37% seen only once. The ten most abundant clones make up roughly 18% of the sample.

TCR beta rearrangements were amplified from genomic DNA isolated from peripheral blood, not from sorted cells or RNA. The cysteine opens and the phenylalanine closes a CDR3 of 14 amino acids. Only the CDR3 DNA is retained, 42 bases long and in frame from the first base. The junction carries 15 bases between V and J, which are trimmed by 6 bases and 5 bases respectively. As for this clonotype: There is no known antigen for this receptor. No clone much larger than this one lies a single base away; base qualities are absent.

The chain employs TRBV12-3 or TRBV12-4 and TRBJ2-3, and perhaps TRBD2 as D gene, on 7 matching bases. The receptor comes from a human donor with a solid tumor. Sequencing was done on a sample of blood. The CDR3 has the sequence CASSPGGAGDTQYF. In nucleotide form, the sequence is TGTGCCAGCAGCCCTGGGGGGGCCGGAGATACGCAGTATTTT.